The clone carrying this TCR beta chain turned up a few times. What it recognizes is unknown. V was shortened by 6 bases and J by 7 bases, with 11 bases between the two germline ends. The CDR3 loop spans 12 amino acids. This specimen belongs to a study of T cell responses to AZD1222 COVID-19 vaccine. Study conclusions and caveats: Mapped onto spike, vaccine-associated CD4 TCRs spanned it and were dominant at 160-218 and 743-854. After the peak T cell response, and only then, were repertoires sampled. In a largely white British group with more females than males, clonal diversity was possibly underestimated.

The assay was immunoSEQ multiplex PCR, and TCRdb's table has in-frame clones only and misses some. The data contain 90,000 to 130,000 clones, roughly 92% of them singletons. The receptor was derived from an adult who received the AZD1222 COVID-19 vaccine. The sample here was peripheral blood, taken 28 days after the second AZD1222 dose. V and J are TRBV12-3 or TRBV12-4 and TRBJ2-3, with D uncertain. This chain's CDR3 is CASSPGHNTQYF. CDR3 in DNA: TGTGCCAGCAGCCCGGGCCATAATACGCAGTATTTT.